One and the same sample provided the 3 T cell receptor beta chains below, sequenced in a study of shared clonotypes between healthy human individuals. The assay was immunoSEQ multiplex PCR, and TCRdb's table has in-frame clones only and misses some. The sample carries hundreds of thousands of clones, about 96% recorded once. In the naive CD8 group, cells lacked CD45RO and were positively selected for CCR7, so terminally differentiated effector memory CD45RA+ cells were left out. Sequenced material: naive CD8+ T cells sorted from blood. All receptors come from a woman between 25 and 40 years old in good health.

This chain joins TRBV28 and TRBJ2-7, with TRBD1 matching over 8 bases. The CDR3 has 13 residues. J was trimmed by 2 bases and V by 4 bases; bases with no gene match: 1. Germline V CDR1 and CDR2: MDHEN, SYDVKM. In DNA, the CDR3 is TGTGCCAGCAGTTGGGACAGGACCTACGAGCAGTACTTC. It codes for CASSWDRTYEQYF.

This sequence joins TRBV5-1 and TRBJ2-7; 8 bases agree with TRBD1. V lost 2 bases, J lost 2 bases, and 6 bases stayed unmatched. This CDR3 contains 15 residues. Germline CDR1 and CDR2: SGHRS and YFSETQ. The CDR3 region is CASSFDRGLTYEQYF. The CDR3 DNA is TGCGCCAGCAGCTTCGACAGGGGCCTTACCTACGAGCAGTACTTC.

About this clone itself: Other DNA sequences within the sample encode an identical CDR3. The J gene is TRBJ2-7, the V gene TRBV9, with no clear D. V was shortened by 4 bases and J by 3 bases, with 5 bases between the two germline ends. The CDR3 totals 11 residues. CDR1 is SGDLS and CDR2 is YYNGEE in the germline V gene. In DNA, the CDR3 is TGTGCCAGCAGCCCCGGCTACGAGCAGTACTTC. This sequence encodes CASSPGYEQYF.